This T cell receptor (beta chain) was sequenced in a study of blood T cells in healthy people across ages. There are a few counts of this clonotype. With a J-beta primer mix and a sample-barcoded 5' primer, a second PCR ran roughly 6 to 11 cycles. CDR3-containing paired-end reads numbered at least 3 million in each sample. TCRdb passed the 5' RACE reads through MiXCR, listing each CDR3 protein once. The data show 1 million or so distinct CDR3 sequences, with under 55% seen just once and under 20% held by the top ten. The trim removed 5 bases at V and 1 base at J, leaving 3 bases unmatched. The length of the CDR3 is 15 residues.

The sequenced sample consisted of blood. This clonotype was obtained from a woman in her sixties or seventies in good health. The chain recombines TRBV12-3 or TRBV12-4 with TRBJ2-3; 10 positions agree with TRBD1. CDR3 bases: TGTGCCAGCAGTACGACAGGGGGCGGCACAGATACGCAGTATTTT. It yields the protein CASSTTGGGTDTQYF.